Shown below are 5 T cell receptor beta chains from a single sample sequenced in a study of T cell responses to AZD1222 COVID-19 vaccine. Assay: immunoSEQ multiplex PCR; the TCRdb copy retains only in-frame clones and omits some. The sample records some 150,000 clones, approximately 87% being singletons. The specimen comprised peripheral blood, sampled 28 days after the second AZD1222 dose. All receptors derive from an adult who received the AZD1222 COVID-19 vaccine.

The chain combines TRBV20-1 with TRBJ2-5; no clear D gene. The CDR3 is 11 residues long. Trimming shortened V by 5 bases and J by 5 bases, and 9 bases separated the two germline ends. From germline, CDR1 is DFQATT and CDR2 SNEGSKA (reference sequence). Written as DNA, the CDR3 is TGCAGTGCTTCAGGCGCGGAGACCCAGTACTTC. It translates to CSASGAETQYF.

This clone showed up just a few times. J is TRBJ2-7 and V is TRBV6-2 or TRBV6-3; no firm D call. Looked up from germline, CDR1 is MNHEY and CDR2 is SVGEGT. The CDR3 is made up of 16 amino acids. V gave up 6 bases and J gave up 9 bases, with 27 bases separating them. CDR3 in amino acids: CASSFPTADSPTRQYF. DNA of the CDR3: TGTGCCAGCAGCTTCCCGACGGCGGATTCTCCTACGAGGCAGTACTTC.

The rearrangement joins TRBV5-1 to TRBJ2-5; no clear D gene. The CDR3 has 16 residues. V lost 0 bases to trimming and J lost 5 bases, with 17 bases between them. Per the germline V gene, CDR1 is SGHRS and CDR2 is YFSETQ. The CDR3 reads CASSLAPETSRETQYF. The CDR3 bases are TGCGCCAGCAGCTTGGCCCCGGAAACCAGCCGGGAGACCCAGTACTTC.

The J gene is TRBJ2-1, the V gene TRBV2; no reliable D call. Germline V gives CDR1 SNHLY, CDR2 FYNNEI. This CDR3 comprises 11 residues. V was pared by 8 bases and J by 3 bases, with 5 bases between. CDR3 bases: TGTGCCAGCGGCCTCTACAATGAGCAGTTCTTC. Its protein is CASGLYNEQFF.

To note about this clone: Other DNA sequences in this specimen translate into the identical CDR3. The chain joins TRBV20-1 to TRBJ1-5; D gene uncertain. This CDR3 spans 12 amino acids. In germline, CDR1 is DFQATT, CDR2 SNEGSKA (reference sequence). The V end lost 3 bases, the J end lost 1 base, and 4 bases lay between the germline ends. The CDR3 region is CSASRSNQPQHF. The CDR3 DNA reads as TGCAGTGCTAGTAGAAGCAATCAGCCCCAGCATTTT.